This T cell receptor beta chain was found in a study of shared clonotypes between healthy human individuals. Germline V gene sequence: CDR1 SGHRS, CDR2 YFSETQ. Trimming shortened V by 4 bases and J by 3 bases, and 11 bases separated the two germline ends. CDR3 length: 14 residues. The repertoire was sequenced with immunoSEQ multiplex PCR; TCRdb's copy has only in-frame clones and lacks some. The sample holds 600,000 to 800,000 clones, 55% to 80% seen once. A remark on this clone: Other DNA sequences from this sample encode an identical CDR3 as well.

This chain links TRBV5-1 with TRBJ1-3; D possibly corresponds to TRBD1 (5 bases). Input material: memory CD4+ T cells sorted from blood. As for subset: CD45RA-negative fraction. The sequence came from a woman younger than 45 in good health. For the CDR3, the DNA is TGCGCCAGCAGCCCCGGGACGGATGGAAACACCATATATTTT. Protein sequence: CASSPGTDGNTIYF.